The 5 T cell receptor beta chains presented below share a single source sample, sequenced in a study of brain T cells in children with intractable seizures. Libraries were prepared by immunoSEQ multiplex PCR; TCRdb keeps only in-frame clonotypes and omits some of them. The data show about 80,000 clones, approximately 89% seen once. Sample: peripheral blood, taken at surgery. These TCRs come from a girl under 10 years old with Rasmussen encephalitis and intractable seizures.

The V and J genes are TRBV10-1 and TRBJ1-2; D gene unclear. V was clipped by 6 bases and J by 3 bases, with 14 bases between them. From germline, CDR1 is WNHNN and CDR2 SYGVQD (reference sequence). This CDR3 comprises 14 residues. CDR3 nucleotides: TGCGCCAGCAGCCCCGGCGGATCATACTATGGCTACACCTTC. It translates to CASSPGGSYYGYTF.

In DNA form, the CDR3 reads TGTGCCAGCAGCCTCAGCGCTAGCGGAAGCCTACCCAACACAGATACGCAGTATTTT. Its protein product is CASSLSASGSLPNTDTQYF. The V and J genes are TRBV9 and TRBJ2-3; TRBD2 aligns across 7 bases. The CDR3 covers 19 residues. The V gene's germline CDR1 is SGDLS and CDR2 YYNGEE. V gave up 4 bases and J gave up 2 bases; unmatched junction bases: 19.

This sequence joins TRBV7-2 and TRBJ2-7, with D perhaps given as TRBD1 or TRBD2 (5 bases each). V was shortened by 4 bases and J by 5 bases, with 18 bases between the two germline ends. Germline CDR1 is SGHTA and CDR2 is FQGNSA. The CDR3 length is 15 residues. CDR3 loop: CASSSRGPTGDEQYF. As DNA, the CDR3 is TGTGCCAGCAGCTCTAGGGGACCCACTGGGGACGAGCAGTACTTC.

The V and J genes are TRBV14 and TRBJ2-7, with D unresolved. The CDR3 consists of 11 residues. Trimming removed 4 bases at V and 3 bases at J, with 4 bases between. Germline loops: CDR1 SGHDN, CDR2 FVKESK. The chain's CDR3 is CASSRGYEQYF. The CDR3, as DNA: TGTGCCAGCAGCCGGGGCTACGAGCAGTACTTC.

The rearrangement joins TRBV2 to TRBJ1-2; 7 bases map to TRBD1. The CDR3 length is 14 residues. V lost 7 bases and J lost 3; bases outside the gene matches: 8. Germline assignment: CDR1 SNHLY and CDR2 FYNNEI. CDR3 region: CASTSGTADYGYTF. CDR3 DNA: TGTGCCAGCACCTCGGGGACAGCGGACTATGGCTACACCTTC. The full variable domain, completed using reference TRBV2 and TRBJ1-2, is EPEVTQTPSHQVTQMGQEVILRCVPISNHLYFYWYRQILGQKVEFLVSFYNNEISEKSEIFDDQFSVERPDGSNFTLKIRSTKLEDSAMYFCASTSGTADYGYTFGSGTRLTVV.